A single sample gave rise to the 22 T cell receptor beta chains below, sequenced in a study of cytomegalovirus exposure and HLA in healthy donors. Clones were read by immunoSEQ multiplex PCR, and TCRdb kept only the in-frame ones, dropping some. The table records some 120,000 clones, just under 95% of them present only once. Input material: PBMCs. The receptor source for this set is a woman aged 18-29 years in good health and CMV-seronegative.

This clone was detected once. The chain carries TRBV2 and TRBJ1-1, with a possible D match to TRBD1 (5 bases). Germline V gene sequence: CDR1 SNHLY, CDR2 FYNNEI. Trimming took 8 bases from V and 0 from J, leaving 19 bases between them. The CDR3 covers 16 residues. The DNA of the CDR3 is TGTGCCAGCCTTGGTGGTAGGGGCCTTCTGAACACTGAAGCTTTCTTT. Its translation: CASLGGRGLLNTEAFF.

The chain joins TRBV6-5 to TRBJ2-5; 7 bases fit TRBD1. The CDR3 sequence is 15 residues long. The V and J ends lost 4 bases and 5 bases, in that order; junction bases with no gene match: 10. Germline-derived CDR1 and CDR2 are MNHEY and SVGAGI. In DNA form, the CDR3 reads TGTGCCAGCAGTTCCCCTCGACAGGGTATGGAGACCCAGTACTTC. It is translated as CASSSPRQGMETQYF.

The chain couples TRBV28 to TRBJ1-1, with a possible D match to TRBD1 (6 bases). Germline V gives CDR1 MDHEN, CDR2 SYDVKM. Trimming took off 6 bases at V and 2 bases at J, with 13 bases between the two ends. The CDR3 covers 14 residues. CDR3 nucleotide sequence: TGTGCCAGCAGCAACAGGGCTTTAAACACTGAAGCTTTCTTT. Residues: CASSNRALNTEAFF.

The CDR3 sequence: CAWGRDRTSSGANVLTF. CDR3 DNA sequence: TGTGCCTGGGGGAGGGACAGGACGAGCTCTGGGGCCAACGTCCTGACTTTC. The chain couples TRBV30 to TRBJ2-6, with D possibly matching TRBD1 (8 bases). Germline assignment: CDR1 GTSNPN and CDR2 SVGIG (reference sequence). V lost 5 bases to trimming and J lost 0 bases, with 17 bases between them. The CDR3 length is 17 residues.

The CDR3 DNA reads as TGTGCCAGCAGTGCGGACAGGGTCGGCAATCAGCCCCAGCATTTT. Its translation is CASSADRVGNQPQHF. V usage is TRBV6-1 and J usage is TRBJ1-5; 8 nucleotides match TRBD1. CDR1 and CDR2 from the germline V gene are MNHNS and SASEGT. With V trimmed by 4 bases and J by 2 bases, 4 bases remained unmatched. The CDR3 spans 15 residues.

V and J are TRBV21-1 and TRBJ1-2; the DNA was not compared with TRBD1, the D call given in the table. TRBV21-1 represents a pseudogene. This CDR3 has 14 amino acids. CDR3 sequence: CASPPGTGVRGYTF. The CDR3 coding sequence is TGTGCCAGCCCCCCCGGGACAGGAGTACGTGGCTACACCTTC.

The chain joins TRBV28 to TRBJ2-7; 12 positions match TRBD1. The CDR3 consists of 15 residues. Trimming at V came to 4 bases and at J to 5 bases, leaving 6 bases not matched to a gene. Looked up from germline, CDR1 is MDHEN and CDR2 is SYDVKM. The CDR3 DNA is TGTGCCAGCAGTTCTCCGGGACAGGGGGCTAACGAGCAGTACTTC. It translates to CASSSPGQGANEQYF.

The J gene is TRBJ2-1, the V gene TRBV7-2; 10 nucleotides line up with TRBD2. Germline CDR1 and CDR2: SGHTA and FQGNSA. This CDR3 is built from 14 residues. The J segment lost 12 bases and the V segment lost 5 bases, leaving 10 bases of the junction unmatched. CDR3 region: CASSPRTSGGRQFF. CDR3 sequence (DNA): TGTGCCAGCAGCCCTAGGACTAGCGGTGGTCGGCAGTTCTTC.

The J gene is TRBJ1-5, the V gene TRBV6-6, with 9 bases lining up with TRBD1. The length of the CDR3 is 15 residues. V was pared by 5 bases and J by 2 bases, with 4 bases of the junction left unmatched. Germline V lookup: CDR1 MNHNY, CDR2 SVGAGI (reference sequence). CDR3 protein: CASSKGQGRNQPQHF. In DNA form, the CDR3 reads TGTGCCAGCAGTAAGGGACAGGGACGCAATCAGCCCCAGCATTTT.

The CDR3 loop reads CASSPLGEEQFF. Written as DNA, the CDR3 is TGTGCCAGCAGCCCACTTGGGGAGGAGCAGTTCTTC. The chain combines TRBV7-3 with TRBJ2-1; D perhaps matches TRBD2 (5 bases). CDR3 size: 12 residues. Germline V gene data show CDR1 as SGHTA and CDR2 as FQGTGA. Trimming stripped 5 bases from V and 10 bases from J, with 12 bases between.

V usage is TRBV6-1 and J usage is TRBJ1-6; no firm D call. The CDR3 totals 12 residues. Germline CDR1 is MNHNS and CDR2 is SASEGT. Trimming shortened V by 4 bases and J by 11 bases, and 9 bases separated the two germline ends. The CDR3 sequence: CASSGDEAPLHF. The CDR3 region has the DNA TGTGCCAGCAGTGGAGACGAGGCACCCCTCCACTTT.

CDR3 in DNA: TGTGCCAGCAGATCGCACCCGACAGGACAAAATTCACCCCTCCACTTT. This sequence encodes CASRSHPTGQNSPLHF. J is TRBJ1-6 and V is TRBV5-5, with D tentatively TRBD1 (6 bases). This CDR3 is 16 amino acids long. The germline V gene encodes CDR1 SGHKS and CDR2 YYEKEE (reference sequence). The V end lost 5 bases, the J end lost 7 bases, and 19 bases lay between the germline ends. Full variable domain (missing parts from reference TRBV5-5 and TRBJ1-6): DAGVTQSPTHLIKTRGQQVTLRCSPISGHKSVSWYQQVLGQGPQFIFQYYEKEERGRGNFPDRFSARQFPNYSSELNVNALLLGDSALYLCASRSHPTGQNSPLHFGNGTRLTVT.

This sequence joins TRBV2 and TRBJ1-5, with a possible D match to TRBD1 (6 bases). Between the trimmed V and J ends, which lost 6 bases and 7 bases, there was a span of 19 bases. This CDR3 contains 15 residues. In germline, CDR1 is SNHLY, CDR2 FYNNEI. The chain's CDR3 is CASRDDTGSEQPQHF. DNA of the CDR3: TGTGCCAGCAGAGACGATACAGGGTCGGAACAGCCCCAGCATTTT.

The chain has TRBV6-6 and TRBJ1-2; 8 positions match TRBD1. CDR3 length: 13 amino acids. The germline V gene encodes CDR1 MNHNY and CDR2 SVGAGI (reference sequence). V gave up 4 bases and J gave up 7 bases; unmatched junction bases: 5. CDR3 in DNA: TGTGCCAGCAGTTTCGAGCAGGGGGCTGGCTACACCTTC. It codes for CASSFEQGAGYTF.

The chain employs TRBV30 and TRBJ1-5; 10 bases match TRBD1. The V segment lost 2 bases and the J segment 4 bases; nucleotides outside the gene matches: 5. The germline gives CDR1 GTSNPN, CDR2 SVGIG (reference sequence). The length of the CDR3 is 15 residues. The CDR3 sequence: CAWSPPGQGNQPQHF. The CDR3 DNA is TGTGCCTGGAGTCCTCCGGGACAGGGGAATCAGCCCCAGCATTTT.

The rearrangement links TRBV9 to TRBJ2-3, with D possibly matching TRBD1 (5 bases). The germline V gene has CDR1 SGDLS and CDR2 YYNGEE. The V and J ends lost 3 bases and 6 bases respectively, with 11 bases between them. CDR3 length: 13 residues. The CDR3 loop is CASSGTQGDTQYF. The CDR3 nucleotides read TGTGCCAGCAGCGGAACCCAGGGTGATACGCAGTATTTT.

The chain is built from TRBV7-2 and TRBJ2-3; 8 positions agree with TRBD2. V shed 1 base, J shed 2 bases, and the junction held 5 bases outside the gene matches. This CDR3 has 16 residues. Looked up from germline, CDR1 is SGHTA and CDR2 is FQGNSA. The CDR3 loop reads CASSLVRGAATDTQYF. CDR3 nucleotides: TGTGCCAGCAGCTTAGTGCGGGGGGCAGCCACAGATACGCAGTATTTT.

The chain uses TRBV7-3 and TRBJ2-7; 8 bases fit TRBD1. This CDR3 contains 13 residues. V was pared by 8 bases and J by 3 bases, with 6 bases of the junction left unmatched. Germline CDR1 reads SGHTA; CDR2 reads FQGTGA. In nucleotides, the CDR3 is TGTGCCAGCTCCGACAGGGGCGGCTACGAGCAGTACTTC. Protein: CASSDRGGYEQYF.

The chain has TRBV7-2 and TRBJ1-2; possible D gene TRBD1, 5 bases. The CDR3 contains 15 residues. Germline V gene lookup returns CDR1 SGHTA and CDR2 FQGNSA. Trimming cost V 2 bases and J 2 bases, with 12 bases left between them. Written as DNA, the CDR3 is TGTGCCAGCAGCTTACGACAGACACAAAACTATGGCTACACCTTC. This translates into CASSLRQTQNYGYTF. Full variable domain (remainder filled in from reference TRBV7-2 and TRBJ1-2): GAGVSQSPSNKVTEKGKDVELRCDPISGHTALYWYRQSLGQGLEFLIYFQGNSAPDKSGLPSDRFSAERTGGSVSTLTIQRTQQEDSAVYLCASSLRQTQNYGYTFGSGTRLTVV.

The chain employs TRBV5-5 and TRBJ2-3; perhaps TRBD2 as D (5 bases). V was clipped by 2 bases and J by 1 base, with 8 bases between them. The CDR3 spans 14 residues. Germline V CDR1 and CDR2: SGHKS, YYEKEE (reference sequence). CDR3 in amino acids: CASSFSGGTDTQYF. The CDR3 DNA reads as TGTGCCAGCAGCTTTTCCGGGGGCACAGATACGCAGTATTTT.

As concerns this clone: The same CDR3 can be traced to other DNA sequences in this sample. The chain employs TRBV5-1 and TRBJ1-3; D is possibly TRBD1 (6 bases). The germline V and J ends were trimmed by 0 bases and 3 bases, with 7 bases remaining between them. The CDR3 totals 14 residues. Germline CDR1 reads SGHRS; CDR2 reads YFSETQ. The DNA for the CDR3 is TGCGCCAGCAGCTTGGGGACAGATGGAAACACCATATATTTT. Its protein product is CASSLGTDGNTIYF.

J is TRBJ1-2 and V is TRBV25-1, with D perhaps TRBD1 (5 bases). V was shortened by 2 bases and J by 6 bases, with 10 bases between the two germline ends. CDR3 length: 13 residues. Germline V gene data show CDR1 as MGHDK and CDR2 as SYGVNS. CDR3 nucleotides: TGTGCCAGCAGTGAACAGGGCAGAAATGGCTACACCTTC. Residues: CASSEQGRNGYTF.